This is a list of T cell receptor beta chains from one sample in a study of cytomegalovirus exposure and HLA in healthy donors. The data were produced by immunoSEQ multiplex PCR, yet TCRdb's version contains in-frame clones alone and is incomplete. The table shows some 160,000 clones, with around 80% occurring only once. Sequencing used PBMCs. These receptors were obtained from a woman aged 40 to 50 in good health and CMV-seropositive. Both conserved end residues are part of each CDR3. Fields, in order: V gene, J gene, CDR3 length, CDR3 protein.

TRBV6-1,TRBJ1-5,15,CASTAQPRGNQPQHF
TRBV27,TRBJ1-4,17,CASSLRGRGRSNQKLFF
TRBV28,TRBJ1-4,12,CASRTGGEKLFF
TRBV30,TRBJ2-3,13,CAWSTGITDTQYF
TRBV14,TRBJ2-1,16,CASSQDSGGWYNEQFF
TRBV28,TRBJ2-7,15,CASHSPPSGGSEQYF
TRBV4-2,TRBJ2-5,12,CASSQDGGTQYF
TRBV5-1,TRBJ2-3,16,CASSLDRELSTDTQYF
TRBV29-1,TRBJ1-2,13,CSVEFFTGYGYTF
TRBV28,TRBJ1-2,14,CASSFQGFRYGYTF